This TCR beta chain originates from a study of beta chain features in type 1 diabetes. General study findings and limits: In patients and controls equally, PCR might favor templates that are shorter. Shorter TCRB CDR3s, moderately but significantly so, marked every one of the four CD4+ subsets in Type 1 diabetes patients. The naive, central memory and Treg TCRB repertoires looked more alike in patients than they did in healthy donors.

The authors reverse transcribed all of the isolated RNA, so sequencing captured expressed TCRB transcripts. Naive, central memory and regulatory T cell samples averaged about 3.57 million reads. Measured with immunoSEQ multiplex PCR; TCRdb has only the in-frame clones, and not every one. Among hundreds of thousands of clones listed, roughly 15% were seen once. This clone has a handful of counts. Its specificity is not known. Averaging approximately 120 mL, one heparinised blood draw came from each individual donor. The sample comprised naive CD4+ T cells from blood. This TCR derives from a young man with type 1 diabetes.

CDR3 in amino acids: CACGLADLYEQYF. In DNA form, the CDR3 reads TGTGCCTGTGGACTAGCGGATCTCTACGAGCAGTACTTC. The chain combines TRBV30 with TRBJ2-7; TRBD2 agrees at 10 bases. The CDR3 runs 13 residues. Per germline, CDR1 GTSNPN and CDR2 SVGIG (reference sequence). V lost 6 bases, J lost 3 bases, and 5 bases stayed unmatched.